One and the same sample provided the 30 T cell receptor beta chains below, sequenced in a study of cytomegalovirus exposure and HLA in healthy donors. The PCR had 60 Vbeta and 13 Jbeta primers. Clones were sequenced by immunoSEQ multiplex PCR, and TCRdb holds only the in-frame ones, with some missing. The sample lists about 160,000 clones; 80% to 90% were seen once. The source material was PBMCs. The receptor set was obtained from a woman in her forties or fifties in good health and CMV-seronegative.

This chain uses TRBV20-1 with TRBJ1-2; D unclear. CDR1 and CDR2 (germline): DFQATT, SNEGSKA (reference sequence). The CDR3 is made up of 11 amino acids. V was pared by 5 bases and J by 6 bases, with 10 bases between. The CDR3 sequence is CSAWVGDGYTF. The CDR3 DNA is TGCAGTGCTTGGGTGGGAGATGGCTACACCTTC.

The rearrangement uses TRBV18 and TRBJ1-1; 9 bases are shared with TRBD1. The CDR3 sequence is 14 residues long. Losses at the gene ends were 5 bases for V and 1 base for J; bases not matched to a gene: 2. Germline values: CDR1 KGHSH, CDR2 LQKENI. The CDR3 sequence: CASSSGQGNTEAFF. As DNA, the CDR3 is TGTGCCAGCTCATCGGGACAGGGGAACACTGAAGCTTTCTTT.

The CDR3 nucleotides read TGCGCCAGCAGCCCGAAATACCCGTCGGACAGAGAAGAGACCCAGTACTTC. It is translated as CASSPKYPSDREETQYF. V and J are TRBV4-3 and TRBJ2-5, with D tentatively TRBD1 (6 bases). CDR3 length: 17 residues. Trimming left V 4 bases short and J 3 bases short, with 21 bases between. The V gene's germline CDR1 is LGHNA and CDR2 YSLEER.

This chain connects TRBV5-6 to TRBJ2-2, with TRBD1 matching over 8 bases. V gave up 4 bases and J gave up 3 bases; unmatched junction bases: 8. CDR3 size: 16 residues. Per germline, CDR1 SGHDT and CDR2 YYEEEE. CDR3 loop: CASSRRTGWDTGELFF. The CDR3 DNA sequence: TGTGCCAGCAGCCGTAGGACAGGGTGGGACACCGGGGAGCTGTTTTTT.

The chain is built from TRBV5-6 and TRBJ1-2; the D is unclear. There are 15 residues in the CDR3. The germline V gene encodes CDR1 SGHDT and CDR2 YYEEEE. Trimming took off 5 bases at V and 2 bases at J, with 16 bases between the two ends. DNA of the CDR3: TGTGCCAGCAGGGAGGGTACGGGCTTCAACTATGGCTACACCTTC. Translating gives CASREGTGFNYGYTF.

This clone was detected once. The DNA of the CDR3 is TGTGCCAGCACTAGCCCGACGGGAACCTACGAGCAGTACTTC. Encoded protein: CASTSPTGTYEQYF. The chain is built from TRBV6-6 and TRBJ2-7, with D perhaps matching TRBD2 (5 bases). Germline CDR1 and CDR2: MNHNY and SVGAGI (reference sequence). The CDR3 sequence is 14 residues long. V gave up 7 bases and J gave up 2 bases, with 15 bases separating them.

This rearrangement joins TRBV6-6 to TRBJ2-1, with 9 bases fitting TRBD2. Losses at the gene ends were 5 bases for V and 4 bases for J; bases not matched to a gene: 6. The germline V gene has CDR1 MNHNY and CDR2 SVGAGI (reference sequence). The length of the CDR3 is 15 residues. CDR3 nucleotides: TGTGCCAGCAGTCATCGCGGGGGGGCTTACAATGAGCAGTTCTTC. The encoded protein is CASSHRGGAYNEQFF.

The genes are TRBV7-9 and TRBJ2-1, with 11 bases fitting TRBD1. V trimming: 5 bases; J trimming: 9 bases; junction bases outside the gene matches: 6. The CDR3 runs to 14 residues. The germline V gene has CDR1 SEHNR and CDR2 FQNEAQ (reference sequence). For the CDR3, the DNA is TGTGCCAGCAGCCAGGGACAGGGGGAAGGTGAGCAGTTCTTC. Translating it yields CASSQGQGEGEQFF.

The chain combines TRBV5-1 with TRBJ2-3; 11 positions agree with TRBD2. CDR3 length: 17 residues. The germline V gene encodes CDR1 SGHRS and CDR2 YFSETQ. Trimming cost V 3 bases and J 6 bases; bases outside gene matches: 12. The DNA of the CDR3 is TGCGCCAGCAGCTCCCTCATTAGCGGGGGGGTGGTGGATACGCAGTATTTT. Its protein is CASSSLISGGVVDTQYF.

The chain combines TRBV19 with TRBJ1-2; D may be TRBD1 (5 bases). The V gene lost 6 bases and the J gene lost 0 bases, with 23 bases spanning the gap. Germline CDR1 is LNHDA and CDR2 is SQIVND (reference sequence). The CDR3 runs 18 residues. CDR3 nucleotides: TGTGCCAGTAGCCCGTGGGGGGTAGGTGGTCGGACTAACTATGGCTACACCTTC. The encoded protein is CASSPWGVGGRTNYGYTF. Combining the CDR3 with reference TRBV19 and TRBJ1-2 gives the whole variable domain DGGITQSPKYLFRKEGQNVTLSCEQNLNHDAMYWYRQDPGQGLRLIYYSQIVNDFQKGDIAEGYSVSREKKESFPLTVTSAQKNPTAFYLCASSPWGVGGRTNYGYTFGSGTRLTVV.

The rearrangement joins TRBV9 to TRBJ2-1, with 10 bases that match TRBD2. Unmatched junction bases numbered 16, after V lost 4 bases and J lost 9 bases. The CDR3 contains 17 residues. In germline, CDR1 is SGDLS, CDR2 YYNGEE. CDR3 sequence reads: CASSPLGGLAGAPEQFF. DNA for the CDR3: TGTGCCAGCAGCCCTCTCGGGGGGCTAGCGGGAGCACCTGAGCAGTTCTTC.

This clone has just a few counts. V usage is TRBV11-2 and J usage is TRBJ1-3, with D unclear. This CDR3 comprises 15 residues. Looked up from germline, CDR1 is SGHAT and CDR2 is FQNNGV. V was clipped by 8 bases and J by 1 base, with 15 bases between them. CDR3 DNA: TGTGCCAGCGCCGATCGGCAGGCATCTGGAAACACCATATATTTT. Translated, it gives CASADRQASGNTIYF.

The genes are TRBV6-5 and TRBJ2-2; D is perhaps TRBD2 (5 bases). Between the trimmed V and J ends, which lost 6 bases and 7 bases, there was a span of 18 bases. The V gene's germline CDR1 is MNHEY and CDR2 SVGAGI. The CDR3 consists of 15 residues. The DNA for the CDR3 is TGTGCCAGCAGCCAAGGACGGGGTGGAGTCGGGGAGCTGTTTTTT. The encoded protein is CASSQGRGGVGELFF.

V usage is TRBV7-2 and J usage is TRBJ2-1, with 9 positions matching TRBD2. V lost 3 bases and J lost 8; bases outside the gene matches: 8. The CDR3 loop spans 15 amino acids. Per germline, CDR1 SGHTA and CDR2 FQGNSA. The CDR3 DNA reads TGTGCCAGCAGCTTGGGTGGGGCGGGAGGGGATGAGCAGTTCTTC. Its translation: CASSLGGAGGDEQFF.

The V and J genes are TRBV25-1 and TRBJ1-2; D perhaps matches TRBD1 (5 bases). In germline, CDR1 is MGHDK, CDR2 SYGVNS. Trimming removed 4 bases from V and 2 bases from J, with 8 bases in between. The length of the CDR3 is 13 residues. CDR3 amino acids: CASSAGGNYGYTF. CDR3 nucleotide sequence: TGTGCCAGCAGTGCGGGGGGAAACTATGGCTACACCTTC.

The CDR3 protein is CASSVGDSSPLHF. For the CDR3, the DNA is TGTGCCAGCAGCGTCGGGGATTCCTCACCCCTCCACTTT. This chain uses TRBV9 with TRBJ1-6; D unclear. V was cut by 2 bases and J by 10 bases, with 10 bases left in between. The CDR3 is 13 residues long. The germline CDR1 and CDR2 sequences are SGDLS and YYNGEE.

The CDR3 loop reads CASFATSTRGYTF. DNA of the CDR3: TGTGCCAGCTTTGCAACTTCAACCCGTGGCTACACCTTC. The V and J genes are TRBV6-5 and TRBJ1-2; D unresolved. CDR1 is MNHEY, CDR2 SVGAGI, per germline. There are 13 residues in the CDR3. The germline V and J ends were trimmed by 8 bases and 7 bases, with 17 bases remaining between them.

The rearrangement joins TRBV7-9 to TRBJ1-1, with TRBD1 matching 9 bases. This CDR3 has 15 residues. The germline V gene has CDR1 SEHNR and CDR2 FQNEAQ (reference sequence). J was trimmed by 6 bases and V by 3 bases; bases with no gene match: 8. The CDR3 nucleotides read TGTGCCAGCAGCTTTATACCGGGACAGGGAGCTGAAGCTTTCTTT. Translating gives CASSFIPGQGAEAFF.

This clone has only a few counts. The gene calls are TRBV19 and TRBJ2-2, with 11 bases matching TRBD2. The CDR3 is 18 residues long. Germline V gene sequence: CDR1 LNHDA, CDR2 SQIVND (reference sequence). V lost 3 bases to trimming and J lost 1 base; unmatched junction nucleotides: 7. The CDR3 region is CASSIKAGTSGNTGELFF. The CDR3 region has the DNA TGTGCCAGTAGTATTAAAGCCGGGACTAGCGGGAACACCGGGGAGCTGTTTTTT. Complete variable domain (other parts from reference TRBV19 and TRBJ2-2): DGGITQSPKYLFRKEGQNVTLSCEQNLNHDAMYWYRQDPGQGLRLIYYSQIVNDFQKGDIAEGYSVSREKKESFPLTVTSAQKNPTAFYLCASSIKAGTSGNTGELFFGEGSRLTVL.

A word on this clone: Other DNA sequences in this sample translate to the same CDR3. The genes are TRBV15 and TRBJ2-7; TRBD1 aligns across 10 bases. The CDR3 loop spans 13 amino acids. J was trimmed by 6 bases and V by 5 bases; bases with no gene match: 4. Germline V lookup: CDR1 LNHNV, CDR2 YYDKDF (reference sequence). CDR3 coding DNA: TGTGCCACCAGCCGGGACAGGGGCCGCGAGCAGTACTTC. This codes for CATSRDRGREQYF.

Notes on this clone: Other DNA variants within this sample encode the same CDR3. The chain is built from TRBV6-1 and TRBJ1-6; D not certain. The CDR3 spans 13 residues. Germline assignment: CDR1 MNHNS and CDR2 SASEGT. V was cut by 7 bases and J by 6 bases, with 10 bases left in between. CDR3 sequence: CASTPGSNSPLHF. CDR3 bases: TGTGCCAGCACGCCGGGAAGTAATTCACCCCTCCACTTT.

This sequence joins TRBV6-5 and TRBJ1-2, with a tentative D call TRBD1 (6 bases). Trimming cost V 6 bases and J 7 bases, with 12 bases left between them. The CDR3 loop spans 12 amino acids. In germline, CDR1 is MNHEY, CDR2 SVGAGI. In DNA, the CDR3 is TGTGCCAGCAGATCGACAGGTCCTGGCTACACCTTC. Its protein product is CASRSTGPGYTF.

The rearrangement joins TRBV5-6 to TRBJ2-5; TRBD2 might be the D (6 bases). V gave up 0 bases and J gave up 5 bases, with 11 bases separating them. Per germline, CDR1 SGHDT and CDR2 YYEEEE. CDR3 size: 14 residues. For the CDR3, the DNA is TGTGCCAGCAGCTTGGAGGAGGGTGAGGAGACCCAGTACTTC. Its protein is CASSLEEGEETQYF. Complete variable domain (other parts from reference TRBV5-6 and TRBJ2-5): DAGVTQSPTHLIKTRGQQVTLRCSPKSGHDTVSWYQQALGQGPQFIFQYYEEEERQRGNFPDRFSGHQFPNYSSELNVNALLLGDSALYLCASSLEEGEETQYFGPGTRLLVL.

The chain recombines TRBV9 with TRBJ2-1, with D possibly TRBD2 on 5 matching bases. The CDR3 is 13 amino acids. Germline V gives CDR1 SGDLS, CDR2 YYNGEE. V shed 2 bases and J shed 8 bases, with 11 bases lying between them. CDR3: CASSVFPRDEQFF. In DNA, the CDR3 is TGTGCCAGCAGCGTGTTTCCGCGGGATGAGCAGTTCTTC.

The chain employs TRBV19 and TRBJ1-1; D unclear. The CDR3 spans 13 residues. From germline, CDR1 is LNHDA and CDR2 SQIVND (reference sequence). The V end lost 1 base, the J end lost 6 bases, and 9 bases lay between the germline ends. The CDR3 is CASSIAVYPEAFF. The CDR3 region has the DNA TGTGCCAGTAGTATAGCTGTCTACCCTGAAGCTTTCTTT.

Remarks on this clone: The same CDR3 arises from other DNA sequences in this sample as well. The chain couples TRBV7-2 to TRBJ1-1, with D maybe TRBD1 (5 bases). CDR1 and CDR2 from the germline V gene are SGHTA and FQGNSA. This CDR3 region has 13 residues. With 2 bases removed from V and 2 bases from J, the gap between germline ends came to 6 bases. CDR3 in DNA: TGTGCCAGCAGCTTAAGGGGCAACACTGAAGCTTTCTTT. Its protein product is CASSLRGNTEAFF.

This clone has only a few counts. V and J are TRBV28 and TRBJ2-7; no definite D call. The V and J ends lost 8 bases and 2 bases respectively, with 10 bases between them. The CDR3 consists of 12 residues. CDR1 MDHEN and CDR2 SYDVKM come from the germline V gene. The CDR3 loop is CASRHIPYEQYF. The CDR3 region has the DNA TGTGCCAGCCGACACATCCCCTACGAGCAGTACTTC.

A note on this clone: A read error is likely, as this CDR3 ends without the conserved phenylalanine or tryptophan. It is unclear where the CDR3 begins or ends on the DNA, so no DNA is shown, and the CDR3 is as TCRdb lists it. The V and J genes are TRBV27 and TRBJ2-7; the table gives TRBD1 as D, unverified against the DNA. The germline CDR1 and CDR2 sequences are MNHEY and SMNVEV (reference sequence). The CDR3 contains 12 residues when both ends are counted. The CDR3 is CASSYTPSSLVI.

The CDR3 bases are TGTGCCAGTACCCTGGTTAAGACAGTTTATGGCTACACCTTC. The encoded protein is CASTLVKTVYGYTF. The rearrangement joins TRBV19 to TRBJ1-2, with D perhaps TRBD1 (5 bases). This CDR3 region has 14 residues. Germline CDR1 and CDR2: LNHDA and SQIVND (reference sequence). Trimming took off 7 bases at V and 5 bases at J, with 17 bases between the two ends.

The chain employs TRBV5-8 and TRBJ1-3; tentative D call: TRBD1 (5 bases). V was cut by 2 bases and J by 8 bases, with 11 bases left in between. Germline V CDR1 and CDR2: SGHTS, YDEGEE. The CDR3 contains 13 residues. CDR3: CASSFLVTDTIYF. The CDR3 DNA reads as TGTGCCAGCAGCTTCCTTGTGACAGACACCATATATTTT.